This TCR beta chain stems from a study of shared clonotypes between healthy human individuals. Broader study findings: Compared with clonotypes that all four donors shared, non-shared clonotypes had lower generation probabilities.

A note on this clone: What it binds is not known.

The V end lost 2 bases, the J end lost 3 bases, and 17 bases lay between the germline ends. The CDR3 loop spans 17 amino acids. Germline-derived CDR1 and CDR2 are SEHNR and FQNEAQ (reference sequence). Produced via immunoSEQ multiplex PCR; TCRdb's table is partial and in-frame only. The sample holds a few million clones, 95% seen once. The sequence came from a man aged 18 to 29 in good health. Material: naive CD4+ T cells sorted from blood. Subset indicated: CD45RA+ positively selected. The V gene is TRBV7-9, the J gene TRBJ1-5; TRBD1 is a possible D gene (6 bases). CDR3: CASSLITAGVINQPQHF. CDR3 in DNA: TGTGCCAGCAGCTTAATTACGGCAGGGGTTATCAATCAGCCCCAGCATTTT.